One sample yielded the 13 T cell receptor beta chains listed below, sequenced in a study of neurological immune-mediated disorders (dated by TCRdb to between 2017 and 2020). The protocol used for the library was 5' RACE. The instrument was an Illumina HiSeq 2500. TCRdb trimmed the raw reads at Q25, called clones with MiXCR and kept productive beta chains. Every entry covers one CDR3 protein and lists the most common genes and DNA from its rows. Counted in this sample were 80,000 or so distinct CDR3 sequences; roughly 9.9% of them appeared once. The top ten clonotypes cover 1.5% to 2% of the sample. The sequenced sample was PBMCs. These receptors all come from a man in his forties or fifties in good health.

In this sample, this clonotype turned up many times. The rearrangement links TRBV7-8 to TRBJ1-2; 7 positions agree with TRBD1. Germline V lookup: CDR1 SGHVS, CDR2 FQNEAQ. The CDR3 totals 15 residues. Germline trimming cut 7 bases from V and 4 bases from J; bases unmatched to any gene: 12. DNA for the CDR3: TGTGCCAGCATCCTCTTTCAGGGGGATGGCTATGGCTACACCTTC. This encodes CASILFQGDGYGYTF.

This clonotype was counted at least ten times. The J gene is TRBJ1-2, the V gene TRBV25-1; D ambiguous. The germline gives CDR1 MGHDK, CDR2 SYGVNS. This CDR3 contains 13 residues. The V end lost 6 bases, the J end lost 7 bases, and 15 bases lay between the germline ends. The CDR3: CASRADPWGGYTF. The DNA for the CDR3 is TGTGCCAGCAGGGCAGATCCCTGGGGTGGCTACACCTTC.

This clonotype was detected ten times or more. The J gene is TRBJ1-5, the V gene TRBV7-8; D uncertain. CDR1 is SGHVS, CDR2 FQNEAQ, per germline. The V end was cut by 3 bases, the J end by 7 bases, with 13 bases between. The CDR3 loop spans 14 amino acids. CDR3 amino acids: CASSLAGPRQPQHF. The CDR3, as DNA: TGTGCCAGCAGCTTGGCCGGCCCGAGGCAGCCCCAGCATTTT.

This clonotype appeared many times. The chain carries TRBV5-6 and TRBJ1-2, with D tentatively TRBD1 (5 bases). CDR1 is SGHDT and CDR2 is YYEEEE in the germline V gene. Trimming cost V 0 bases and J 2 bases, with 8 bases left between them. This CDR3 spans 14 amino acids. CDR3 in DNA: TGTGCCAGCAGCTTGGATACAGGCAACTATGGCTACACCTTC. Translation: CASSLDTGNYGYTF.

At least ten counts were recorded for this clonotype. The chain combines TRBV28 with TRBJ2-5; 7 nucleotides agree with TRBD1. CDR3 length: 19 amino acids. The V gene end was trimmed by 4 bases and the J gene end by 2 bases; junction bases not matched to a gene: 19. Per germline, CDR1 MDHEN and CDR2 SYDVKM. CDR3 DNA sequence: TGTGCCAGCAGTTCCCCCCGGACAGGTCTTAAACAAGTACAAGAGACCCAGTACTTC. Protein product: CASSSPRTGLKQVQETQYF.

The table lists this clonotype with many counts. This chain joins TRBV12-3 or TRBV12-4 and TRBJ2-3, with D tentatively TRBD1 (5 bases). The CDR3 has 13 residues. V dropped 5 bases and J dropped 4 bases, with 10 bases sitting between them. The CDR3 region has the DNA TGTGCCAGCAGTGGACAACGTCCAGATACGCAGTATTTT. This translates into CASSGQRPDTQYF.

Points on this clonotype: This may be a read error: a much more frequent sequence differs by one nucleotide. The V gene is TRBV5-1, the J gene TRBJ1-2, with D unclear. This CDR3 spans 15 amino acids. CDR1 is SGHRS, CDR2 YFSETQ, per germline. V dropped 1 base and J dropped 6 bases, with 16 bases sitting between them. The chain's CDR3 is CASSLQSVTMDGYTF. CDR3 in DNA: TGCGCCAGCAGCTTGCAGTCCGTGACAATGGATGGCTACACCTTC.

Many counts were recorded for this clonotype. This chain joins TRBV6-5 and TRBJ2-1; D might be TRBD2 (6 bases). The CDR3 sequence is 14 residues long. The germline CDR1 and CDR2 sequences are MNHEY and SVGAGI. V gave up 8 bases and J gave up 3 bases, with 14 bases separating them. The CDR3, as DNA: TGTGCCAGCGGGAGGCTGTTCTACTACAATGAGCAGTTCTTC. It encodes CASGRLFYYNEQFF.

The chain is built from TRBV6-5 and TRBJ2-7; 7 positions match TRBD1. CDR1 and CDR2 (germline): MNHEY, SVGAGI. Trimming took 3 bases from V and 0 from J; bases not matched to a gene: 2. The CDR3 is 14 amino acids. DNA for the CDR3: TGTGCCAGCAGTTATGACAGGGCCTCCTACGAGCAGTACTTC. Translation gives CASSYDRASYEQYF.

The table lists this clonotype with many counts. The rearrangement uses TRBV5-1 and TRBJ2-7; 9 positions agree with TRBD1. In germline, CDR1 is SGHRS, CDR2 YFSETQ. CDR3 length equals 15 residues. V lost 3 bases and J lost 7; bases outside the gene matches: 11. The CDR3 region has the DNA TGCGCCAGCAGCTCCCCCGGGACAGGGCTCAGGGAGCAGTACTTC. Residues: CASSSPGTGLREQYF.

This clonotype was seen ten or more times. The rearrangement uses TRBV20-1 and TRBJ2-4; D might be TRBD1 (6 bases). The CDR3 loop spans 13 amino acids. Germline V lookup: CDR1 DFQATT, CDR2 SNEGSKA (reference sequence). Trimming stripped 6 bases from V and 7 bases from J, with 16 bases between. CDR3 sequence: CSAQDTRGNIQYF. The CDR3 nucleotides read TGCAGTGCCCAGGACACCAGGGGCAACATTCAGTACTTC.

This clonotype was detected a few times. V usage is TRBV20-1 and J usage is TRBJ1-6; no definite D call. Germline V CDR1 and CDR2: DFQATT, SNEGSKA (reference sequence). The CDR3 contains 13 residues. The V end lost 5 bases, the J end lost 10 bases, and 15 bases lay between the germline ends. The CDR3 coding sequence is TGCAGTGCTCTCAATGAGGAAGGATCACCCCTCCACTTT. Protein: CSALNEEGSPLHF.

V and J are TRBV27 and TRBJ1-5, with D possibly matching TRBD1 (5 bases). CDR1 is MNHEY, CDR2 SMNVEV, per germline (reference sequence). Trimming cost V 3 bases and J 7 bases, with 7 bases left between them. The CDR3 is 12 residues long. CDR3 amino acids: CASSLGGQPQHF. In DNA form, the CDR3 reads TGTGCCAGCAGTTTGGGGGGACAGCCCCAGCATTTT.